The 32 T cell receptor beta chains reported below all come from one sample, sequenced in a study of blood T cell repertoires in COVID-19. The assay was immunoSEQ multiplex PCR, and TCRdb's table has in-frame clones only and misses some. The sample contains 150,000 to 200,000 clones, roughly 88% of which appear only once. The sequenced sample consisted of PBMCs or T cells enriched from blood (not recorded which). The receptor source for this set is a man in his sixties or seventies who had been exposed to COVID-19.

There are a few counts of this clone. V is TRBV6-5 and J is TRBJ2-5; 9 bases map to TRBD2. This CDR3 contains 15 residues. Germline lookup yields CDR1 MNHEY and CDR2 SVGAGI. Unmatched junction bases numbered 3, after V lost 0 bases and J lost 4 bases. The CDR3 spells CASSYSSGRGETQYF. The DNA for the CDR3 is TGTGCCAGCAGTTACTCTAGCGGGAGAGGAGAGACCCAGTACTTC.

This clone occurred a few times. This chain links TRBV25-1 with TRBJ1-4; a weak D match, TRBD1 (6 bases). This CDR3 contains 16 residues. Deletions cut 2 bases from V and 4 bases from J, with 14 bases between. Germline loops: CDR1 MGHDK, CDR2 SYGVNS. CDR3: CASSEGGGGLNEKLFF. CDR3 sequence (DNA): TGTGCCAGCAGTGAAGGAGGGGGGGGACTTAATGAAAAACTGTTTTTT.

The table lists this clone with a few counts. The V call is TRBV19, the J call TRBJ2-1; D gene uncertain. Trimming shortened V by 3 bases and J by 0 bases, and 21 bases separated the two germline ends. The CDR3 extends over 19 amino acids. Germline assignment: CDR1 LNHDA and CDR2 SQIVND (reference sequence). For the CDR3, the DNA is TGTGCCAGTAGTATGTTTTTTCTCCTAAGTCGATCCTCCTACAATGAGCAGTTCTTC. Translation: CASSMFFLLSRSSYNEQFF.

The gene calls are TRBV18 and TRBJ2-2; unclear D gene. The length of the CDR3 is 12 residues. V was trimmed by 5 bases and J by 2 bases, leaving 3 bases between them. Germline CDR1 and CDR2: KGHSH and LQKENI. DNA of the CDR3: TGTGCCAGCTCATCAAACACCGGGGAGCTGTTTTTT. It specifies CASSSNTGELFF.

The chain carries TRBV25-1 and TRBJ2-1; no clear D gene. CDR1 MGHDK and CDR2 SYGVNS come from the germline V gene. This CDR3 is built from 16 residues. V was pared by 6 bases and J by 0 bases, with 15 bases between. DNA of the CDR3: TGTGCCAGCAGCGCCGGCACAGTGAGCTCCTACAATGAGCAGTTCTTC. Its translation: CASSAGTVSSYNEQFF. Supplemented by reference TRBV25-1 and TRBJ2-1, the full variable domain reads EADIYQTPRYLVIGTGKKITLECSQTMGHDKMYWYQQDPGMELHLIHYSYGVNSTEKGDLSSESTVSRIRTEHFPLTLESARPSHTSQYLCASSAGTVSSYNEQFFGPGTRLTVL.

This clone occurred once. V and J are TRBV28 and TRBJ2-2, with 11 bases identical to TRBD2. V was pared by 10 bases and J by 5 bases, with 9 bases of the junction left unmatched. This CDR3 comprises 15 residues. CDR1 is MDHEN, CDR2 SYDVKM, per germline. The CDR3 sequence is CAILTSGSTTGELFF. For the CDR3, the DNA is TGTGCCATCCTCACTAGCGGGAGCACAACCGGGGAGCTGTTTTTT.

The rearrangement links TRBV2 to TRBJ1-4; D might be TRBD1 (5 bases). This CDR3 is built from 15 residues. Per germline, CDR1 SNHLY and CDR2 FYNNEI. Trimming stripped 4 bases from V and 3 bases from J, with 12 bases between. The CDR3 DNA sequence: TGTGCCAGCAGTGCCACCGACAGCGCTAATGAAAAACTGTTTTTT. It codes for CASSATDSANEKLFF.

V is TRBV7-9 and J is TRBJ2-7; unclear D gene. Germline values: CDR1 SEHNR, CDR2 FQNEAQ (reference sequence). V was clipped by 5 bases and J by 0 bases, with 11 bases between them. The CDR3 contains 14 residues. In DNA form, the CDR3 reads TGTGCCAGCAGCCTGACACAAATCTCCTACGAGCAGTACTTC. Its protein product is CASSLTQISYEQYF.

This clone was seen a few times. V and J are TRBV10-1 and TRBJ2-7, with 10 bases aligning to TRBD1. The germline CDR1 and CDR2 sequences are WNHNN and SYGVQD (reference sequence). The CDR3 contains 16 residues. J was trimmed by 2 bases and V by 3 bases; bases with no gene match: 7. For the CDR3, the DNA is TGCGCCAGCAGTGACCGGGACAGGGGATTTGCCTACGAGCAGTACTTC. Translated, it gives CASSDRDRGFAYEQYF.

The rearrangement links TRBV9 to TRBJ2-7, with 7 bases lining up with TRBD1. Germline loops: CDR1 SGDLS, CDR2 YYNGEE. The CDR3 runs to 14 residues. Losses at the gene ends were 4 bases for V and 3 bases for J; bases not matched to a gene: 7. CDR3 DNA sequence: TGTGCCAGCAGCCTACAGGGGCAGAACTACGAGCAGTACTTC. It translates to CASSLQGQNYEQYF.

The V call is TRBV29-1, the J call TRBJ2-1, with D possibly TRBD2 on 6 matching bases. Trimming took off 4 bases at V and 5 bases at J, with 9 bases between the two ends. CDR1 SQVTM and CDR2 ANQGSEA come from the germline V gene. The CDR3 consists of 12 residues. This chain's CDR3 is CSVGRADNEQFF. The CDR3 DNA reads TGCAGCGTTGGGAGGGCAGACAATGAGCAGTTCTTC.

This chain uses TRBV19 with TRBJ1-4, with D maybe TRBD1 (6 bases). The germline V gene encodes CDR1 LNHDA and CDR2 SQIVND (reference sequence). V was clipped by 3 bases and J by 1 base, with 9 bases between them. The CDR3 consists of 15 residues. CDR3 bases: TGTGCCAGTAGTATCACAGGGCGAACTAATGAAAAACTGTTTTTT. It codes for CASSITGRTNEKLFF.

This clone came up a few times. V is TRBV6-5 and J is TRBJ1-2; TRBD1 matches 9 bases. Germline loops: CDR1 MNHEY, CDR2 SVGAGI. V trimming: 6 bases; J trimming: 8 bases; junction bases outside the gene matches: 7. The CDR3 consists of 13 residues. CDR3 amino acids: CASRPWTGDGYTF. The DNA of the CDR3 is TGTGCCAGCAGACCCTGGACAGGGGACGGCTACACCTTC.

This chain's CDR3 is CASSFVLANEQYF. CDR3 sequence (DNA): TGTGCCAGCAGTTTTGTGCTGGCCAACGAGCAGTACTTC. The chain employs TRBV28 and TRBJ2-7; D gene ambiguous. The germline CDR1 and CDR2 sequences are MDHEN and SYDVKM. The CDR3 contains 13 residues. Trimming took 3 bases from V and 5 from J, leaving 11 bases between them.

This chain uses TRBV4-3 with TRBJ1-4; tentatively, D is TRBD1 (5 bases). The CDR3 covers 16 residues. Germline V gene lookup returns CDR1 LGHNA and CDR2 YSLEER. Trimming took off 0 bases at V and 8 bases at J, with 16 bases between the two ends. Written as DNA, the CDR3 is TGCGCCAGCAGCCAAGATCTACCAGGGCTAGGCGAAAAACTGTTTTTT. Protein: CASSQDLPGLGEKLFF.

J is TRBJ1-1 and V is TRBV7-2; D gene unclear. V was cut by 3 bases and J by 10 bases, with 15 bases left in between. Germline loops: CDR1 SGHTA, CDR2 FQGNSA. The CDR3 has 13 amino acids. In DNA, the CDR3 is TGTGCCAGCAGCTTCAACAGTCCTTTCCGAGCTTTCTTT. It encodes CASSFNSPFRAFF.

The rearrangement uses TRBV5-6 and TRBJ2-3, with 13 bases identical to TRBD2. Germline V gene lookup returns CDR1 SGHDT and CDR2 YYEEEE. This CDR3 is 17 amino acids long. V shed 1 base and J 4 bases; nucleotides not matched to a gene: 6. The CDR3 region has the DNA TGTGCCAGCAGCTTGACCCCGGGACTAGCGGGGTCAGATACGCAGTATTTT. Amino acids: CASSLTPGLAGSDTQYF.

Only a few counts were recorded for this clone. The chain combines TRBV6-5 with TRBJ2-7; 7 bases are a match to TRBD2. There are 16 residues in the CDR3. CDR1 and CDR2 from the germline V gene are MNHEY and SVGAGI. J was trimmed by 3 bases and V by 4 bases; bases with no gene match: 12. The CDR3 loop reads CASSSFQASGYYEQYF. CDR3 in DNA: TGTGCCAGCAGTTCATTTCAGGCTAGCGGATACTACGAGCAGTACTTC.

This sequence joins TRBV28 and TRBJ1-2; the match to TRBD1 covers 9 bases. V was clipped by 6 bases and J by 2 bases; unmatched bases: 10. Germline V gene sequence: CDR1 MDHEN, CDR2 SYDVKM. The CDR3 totals 16 residues. CDR3 protein: CASRLATTGGNYGYTF. For the CDR3, the DNA is TGTGCCAGCAGGTTAGCGACAACAGGGGGCAACTATGGCTACACCTTC.

The gene calls are TRBV5-5 and TRBJ2-7; D is ambiguous. The germline V and J ends were trimmed by 0 bases and 5 bases, with 12 bases remaining between them. Germline V CDR1 and CDR2: SGHKS, YYEKEE (reference sequence). This CDR3 is built from 14 residues. DNA for the CDR3: TGTGCCAGCAGCTTGGCCGCCGACAACAACGAGCAGTACTTC. It yields the protein CASSLAADNNEQYF.

The gene calls are TRBV19 and TRBJ1-3; TRBD1 agrees at 8 bases. J lost 2 bases, V lost 7 bases, and 7 bases had no gene match. CDR3 size: 15 residues. Germline lookup yields CDR1 LNHDA and CDR2 SQIVND (reference sequence). CDR3 DNA sequence: TGTGCCAGTAACAGGCAGGGGGCAGCTGGAAACACCATATATTTT. Translated: CASNRQGAAGNTIYF.

The V call is TRBV4-1, the J call TRBJ1-6, with TRBD1 matching over 7 bases. CDR3 length: 12 amino acids. The germline V gene encodes CDR1 MGHRA and CDR2 YSYEKL. This CDR3 is CPPGQINSPLHF. In nucleotides, the CDR3 is TGCCCCCCGGGACAGATTAATTCACCCCTCCACTTT.

This chain uses TRBV29-1 with TRBJ2-1; 8 nucleotides line up with TRBD1. With V trimmed by 8 bases and J by 1 base, 13 bases remained unmatched. Germline V gene sequence: CDR1 SQVTM, CDR2 ANQGSEA. CDR3 length: 16 residues. CDR3 bases: TGCAGCATTACCCCGACAGGGGCCCCTTCCTACAATGAGCAGTTCTTC. As protein: CSITPTGAPSYNEQFF.

This clone was picked up a small number of times. The chain has TRBV12-3 or TRBV12-4 and TRBJ1-2, with D hard to call. V shed 2 bases and J shed 11 bases, with 15 bases lying between them. The CDR3 covers 13 residues. CDR3 nucleotides: TGTGCCAGCAGTTTAAACGGCTGGACTGGGTACACCTTC. It is translated as CASSLNGWTGYTF.

The V and J genes are TRBV25-1 and TRBJ2-7; D ambiguous. The CDR3 totals 15 residues. V lost 9 bases and J lost 0, with 18 bases in between. Per germline, CDR1 MGHDK and CDR2 SYGVNS. The CDR3 coding sequence is TGTGCCAGTACGGCGAGGTACCTAGACTCCTACGAGCAGTACTTC. This gives the protein CASTARYLDSYEQYF.

V is TRBV18 and J is TRBJ2-7; weak D call: TRBD2 (6 bases). The CDR3 spans 12 residues. From germline, CDR1 is KGHSH and CDR2 LQKENI. The V gene lost 10 bases and the J gene lost 5 bases, with 15 bases spanning the gap. DNA for the CDR3: TGTGCCACCACGGAGGGTAGGGACGAGCAGTACTTC. Translating it yields CATTEGRDEQYF.

The chain employs TRBV7-2 and TRBJ2-2; TRBD2 agrees at 7 bases. CDR3 length equals 15 residues. Trimming cost V 5 bases and J 1 base; bases outside gene matches: 4. Germline values: CDR1 SGHTA, CDR2 FQGNSA. CDR3 in amino acids: CASSPSSGNTGELFF. The DNA for the CDR3 is TGTGCCAGCAGCCCTTCTAGCGGGAACACCGGGGAGCTGTTTTTT.

V is TRBV7-2 and J is TRBJ2-5; D not resolved. CDR1 is SGHTA and CDR2 is FQGNSA in the germline V gene. V was trimmed by 6 bases and J by 1 base, leaving 12 bases between them. The CDR3 is 14 residues long. Here the CDR3 DNA reads TGTGCCAGCAGGGCTTCCCGGAGCCAAGAGACCCAGTACTTC. Protein sequence: CASRASRSQETQYF.

This clone was recorded only once. This chain joins TRBV5-1 and TRBJ1-1, with a tentative D call TRBD1 (6 bases). Germline V gives CDR1 SGHRS, CDR2 YFSETQ. This CDR3 has 14 residues. Trimming cost V 4 bases and J 3 bases, with 13 bases left between them. The CDR3 loop reads CASSPRQEYTEAFF. The CDR3 DNA is TGCGCCAGCAGCCCTCGACAGGAGTACACTGAAGCTTTCTTT.

This chain uses TRBV25-1 with TRBJ2-1, with 8 nucleotides matching TRBD2. The CDR3 spans 16 residues. Per the germline V gene, CDR1 is MGHDK and CDR2 is SYGVNS. V lost 3 bases to trimming and J lost 2 bases; unmatched junction nucleotides: 6. CDR3 region: CASSDLGRAAYNEQFF. Written as DNA, the CDR3 is TGTGCCAGCAGTGACCTCGGGAGGGCGGCCTACAATGAGCAGTTCTTC.

This chain connects TRBV21-1 to TRBJ2-1; the D call in the table, TRBD1, was not verified against the DNA. TRBV21-1 is reported as a pseudogene. This CDR3 has 17 amino acids. The CDR3 DNA is TGTGCCAGCAGCAAATGGGCCCCAGGGTGTTCGTTCAATGAGCAGTTCTTC. It encodes CASSKWAPGCSFNEQFF.

CDR3 region: CASKSDLSSYNEQFF. The CDR3 nucleotides read TGTGCCAGCAAATCGGACTTGAGCTCCTACAATGAGCAGTTCTTC. The V call is TRBV2, the J call TRBJ2-1, with D possibly being TRBD2 (5 bases). The length of the CDR3 is 15 residues. Germline assignment: CDR1 SNHLY and CDR2 FYNNEI. V was cut by 7 bases and J by 0 bases, with 13 bases left in between.